This T cell receptor (beta chain) was obtained from a study of cytomegalovirus exposure and HLA in healthy donors. Study-level information: There were 300 to 400 genotyped donors. Of these, roughly 80% fell in the genetic ancestry cluster associated with self-reported Caucasian donors.

Healthy individuals who donated bone marrow served as the donors. Points on this clone: No antigen is known for it.

Study findings and constraints: Being productive about 90% or about 30% of the time was typical of most TCR beta V segments in an earlier analysis. TCR association rates varied by HLA locus in a later analysis, with DRB1 highest and HLA-C lowest.

60 Vbeta and 13 Jbeta primers were used in PCR. Libraries were prepared by immunoSEQ multiplex PCR; TCRdb keeps only in-frame clonotypes and omits some of them. The data show some 170,000 clones, with about 80% seen just once and 0.95% to 1.1% held by the top ten. The specimen sequenced was PBMCs. The source is a middle-aged woman in good health and CMV-seronegative.

This chain's CDR3 is CASSPDLGGELFF. DNA for the CDR3: TGTGCCAGCAGCCCTGACTTGGGCGGGGAGCTGTTTTTT. J is TRBJ2-2 and V is TRBV5-4; no clear D. This CDR3 is 13 amino acids long. Deletions cut 4 bases from V and 7 bases from J, with 11 bases between. The germline V gene has CDR1 SGHNT and CDR2 YYREEE (reference sequence).